The entry below describes one T cell receptor beta chain. Its matching antigen is unknown. Here the CDR3 omits its conserved ending phenylalanine or tryptophan, so a read error is the likely source. These data come from a study of tumor-infiltrating lymphocytes in primary liver carcinoma. Points from the study as a whole: Merely some 7.5-25% of top clones spanned all five tumor regions. Lesser overlap characterized tumor-adjacent and tumor-blood pairs relative to tumor region pairs.

For each extraction, RNA and DNA were obtained together from approximately 20-30 mg of unsorted bulk tissue. Collection of samples drew on five separate regions of each tumor. cDNA specific to TCR beta was made from around 530 ng of total RNA, with a constant-region primer employed for priming. Construction of TCR beta libraries relied on three successive nested multiplex PCR rounds employing slightly modified ARM-PCR. One entry per CDR3 protein results from TCRdb running MiXCR on the multiplex PCR reads. The repertoire holds 20,000 to 25,000 distinct CDR3 sequences, with roughly 85% as singletons. The clonotype was recovered from a woman aged 25 to 39 with primary liver carcinoma and hepatitis B virus infection. The source material was liver tumor tissue from sampling region 1. Subset in this sample: tumor region T1, superior pole.

The CDR3 is CASRQEHLGQRGPREQYL. CDR3 in DNA: TGTGCCAGCAGGCAGGAACACCTAGGACAGAGGGGACCGCGCGAGCAGTACTTA. This chain joins TRBV4-2 and TRBJ2-7; the D gene is possibly TRBD1 (6 bases). In germline, CDR1 is LGHNA, CDR2 YNFKEQ. The CDR3 is made up of 18 amino acids. Trimming removed 6 bases from V and 6 bases from J, with 30 bases in between.